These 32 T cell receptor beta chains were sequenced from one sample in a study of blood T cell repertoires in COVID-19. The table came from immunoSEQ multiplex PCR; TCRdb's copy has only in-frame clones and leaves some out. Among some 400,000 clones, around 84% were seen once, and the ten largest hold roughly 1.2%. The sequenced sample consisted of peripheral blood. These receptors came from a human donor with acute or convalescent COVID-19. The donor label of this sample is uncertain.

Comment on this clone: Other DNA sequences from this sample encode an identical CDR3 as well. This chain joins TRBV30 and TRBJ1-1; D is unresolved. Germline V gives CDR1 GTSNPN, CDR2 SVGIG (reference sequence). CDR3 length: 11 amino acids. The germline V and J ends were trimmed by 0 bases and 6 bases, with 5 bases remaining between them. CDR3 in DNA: TGTGCCTGGAGTGTACTGGCTGAAGCTTTCTTT. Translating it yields CAWSVLAEAFF.

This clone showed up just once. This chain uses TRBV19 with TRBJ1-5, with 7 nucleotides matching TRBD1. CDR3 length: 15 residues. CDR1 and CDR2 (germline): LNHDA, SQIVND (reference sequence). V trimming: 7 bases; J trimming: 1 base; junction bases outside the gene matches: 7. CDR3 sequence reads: CASKGAAVSNQPQHF. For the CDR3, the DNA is TGTGCCAGTAAGGGGGCGGCGGTGAGCAATCAGCCCCAGCATTTT.

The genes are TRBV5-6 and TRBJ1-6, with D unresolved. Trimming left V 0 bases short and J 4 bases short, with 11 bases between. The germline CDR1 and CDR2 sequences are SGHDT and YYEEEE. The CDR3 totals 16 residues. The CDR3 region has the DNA TGTGCCAGCAGCTTGGGGTCGCGCAGGTATAATTCACCCCTCCACTTT. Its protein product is CASSLGSRRYNSPLHF. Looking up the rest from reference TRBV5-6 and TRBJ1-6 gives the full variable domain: DAGVTQSPTHLIKTRGQQVTLRCSPKSGHDTVSWYQQALGQGPQFIFQYYEEEERQRGNFPDRFSGHQFPNYSSELNVNALLLGDSALYLCASSLGSRRYNSPLHFGNGTRLTVT.

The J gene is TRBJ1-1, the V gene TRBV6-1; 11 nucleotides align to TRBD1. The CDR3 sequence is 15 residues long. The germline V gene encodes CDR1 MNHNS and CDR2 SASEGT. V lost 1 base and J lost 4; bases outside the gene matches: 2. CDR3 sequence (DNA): TGTGCCAGCAGTGAAGTGGGGACAGGGGGCACTGAAGCTTTCTTT. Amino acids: CASSEVGTGGTEAFF.

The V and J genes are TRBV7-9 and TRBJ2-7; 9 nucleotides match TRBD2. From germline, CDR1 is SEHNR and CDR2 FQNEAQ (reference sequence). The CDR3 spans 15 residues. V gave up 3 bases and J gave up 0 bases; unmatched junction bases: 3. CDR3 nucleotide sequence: TGTGCCAGCAGCTTGTTTAGCGGGAGCTCCTACGAGCAGTACTTC. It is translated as CASSLFSGSSYEQYF.

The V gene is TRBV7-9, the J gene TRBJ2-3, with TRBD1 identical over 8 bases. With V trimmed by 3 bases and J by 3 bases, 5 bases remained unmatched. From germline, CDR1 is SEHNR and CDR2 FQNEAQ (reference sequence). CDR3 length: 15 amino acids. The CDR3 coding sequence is TGTGCCAGCAGCTTTACAGGGGGTATGACAGATACGCAGTATTTT. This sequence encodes CASSFTGGMTDTQYF.

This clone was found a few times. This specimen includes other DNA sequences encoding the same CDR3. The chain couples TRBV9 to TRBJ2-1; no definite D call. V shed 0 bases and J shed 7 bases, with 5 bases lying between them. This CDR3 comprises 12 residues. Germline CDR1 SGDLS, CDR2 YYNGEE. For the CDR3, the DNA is TGTGCCAGCAGCGTAGGAGTAAATGAGCAGTTCTTC. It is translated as CASSVGVNEQFF.

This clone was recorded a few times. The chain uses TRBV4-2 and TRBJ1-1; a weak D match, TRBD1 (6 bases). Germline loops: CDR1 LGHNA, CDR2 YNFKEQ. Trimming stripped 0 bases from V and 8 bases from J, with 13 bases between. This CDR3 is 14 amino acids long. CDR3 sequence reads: CASSQDISGAEAFF. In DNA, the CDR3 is TGTGCCAGCAGCCAAGATATTTCAGGGGCCGAAGCTTTCTTT.

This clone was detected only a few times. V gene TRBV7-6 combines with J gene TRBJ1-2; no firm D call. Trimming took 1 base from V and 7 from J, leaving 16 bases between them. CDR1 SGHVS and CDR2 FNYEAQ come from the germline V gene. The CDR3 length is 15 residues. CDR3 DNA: TGTGCCAGCAGCTTAGGTGCGTCAGCAGGAGGTGGCTACACCTTC. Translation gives CASSLGASAGGGYTF.

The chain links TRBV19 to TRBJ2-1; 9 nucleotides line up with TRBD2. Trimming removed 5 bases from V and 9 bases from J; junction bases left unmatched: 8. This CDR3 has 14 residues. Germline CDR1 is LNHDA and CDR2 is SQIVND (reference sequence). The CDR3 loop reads CASSLAGGPVEQFF. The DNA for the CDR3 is TGTGCCAGTAGTCTGGCGGGAGGGCCTGTTGAGCAGTTCTTC. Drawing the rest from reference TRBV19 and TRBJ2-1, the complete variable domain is DGGITQSPKYLFRKEGQNVTLSCEQNLNHDAMYWYRQDPGQGLRLIYYSQIVNDFQKGDIAEGYSVSREKKESFPLTVTSAQKNPTAFYLCASSLAGGPVEQFFGPGTRLTVL.

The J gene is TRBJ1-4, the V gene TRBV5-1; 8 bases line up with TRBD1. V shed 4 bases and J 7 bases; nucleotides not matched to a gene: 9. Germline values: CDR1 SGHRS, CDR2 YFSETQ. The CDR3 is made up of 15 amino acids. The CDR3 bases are TGCGCCAGCAGCATCCGCGGGACAGGTGGTGAAAAACTGTTTTTT. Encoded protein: CASSIRGTGGEKLFF.

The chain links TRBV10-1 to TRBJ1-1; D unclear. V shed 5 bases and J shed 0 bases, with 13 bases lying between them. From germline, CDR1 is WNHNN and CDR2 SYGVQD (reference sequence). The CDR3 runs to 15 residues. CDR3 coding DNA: TGCGCCAGCAGTCCGTCGGGTCTTATGAACACTGAAGCTTTCTTT. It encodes CASSPSGLMNTEAFF.

The CDR3 is CASSVVADLNTEAFF. As DNA, the CDR3 is TGTGCCAGCAGCGTAGTAGCGGATTTGAACACTGAAGCTTTCTTT. The J gene is TRBJ1-1, the V gene TRBV9; D gene unclear. Germline CDR1 is SGDLS and CDR2 is YYNGEE. The CDR3 consists of 15 residues. With 0 bases removed from V and 0 bases from J, the gap between germline ends came to 9 bases.

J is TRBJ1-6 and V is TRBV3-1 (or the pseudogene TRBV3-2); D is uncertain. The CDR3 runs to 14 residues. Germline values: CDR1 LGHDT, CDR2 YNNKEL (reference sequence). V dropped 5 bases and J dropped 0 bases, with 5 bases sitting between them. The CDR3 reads CASSFSSYNSPLHF. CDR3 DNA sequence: TGTGCCAGCAGCTTCAGCTCCTATAATTCACCCCTCCACTTT.

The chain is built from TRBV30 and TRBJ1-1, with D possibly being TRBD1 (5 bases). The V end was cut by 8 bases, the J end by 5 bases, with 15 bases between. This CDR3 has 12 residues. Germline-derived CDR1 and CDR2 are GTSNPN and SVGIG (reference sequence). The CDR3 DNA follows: TGTGCCCGGGGGAGGGTGCGGACTGAAGCTTTCTTT. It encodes CARGRVRTEAFF.

DNA of the CDR3: TGTGCCAGCAGCACACGAGGACCAGCGGGAAGGGGAGATACGCAGTATTTT. Protein product: CASSTRGPAGRGDTQYF. This chain links TRBV11-2 with TRBJ2-3; 7 bases are shared with TRBD2. The CDR3 is made up of 17 amino acids. V lost 5 bases, J lost 5 bases, and 16 bases stayed unmatched. CDR1 SGHAT and CDR2 FQNNGV come from the germline V gene.

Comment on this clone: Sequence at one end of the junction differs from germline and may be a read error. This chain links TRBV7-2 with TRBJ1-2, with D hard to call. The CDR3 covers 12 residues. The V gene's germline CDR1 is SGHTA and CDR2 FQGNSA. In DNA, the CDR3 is TGTGCCAGCAGCTTAGAGAGAGGGAGGTTGTACTTC. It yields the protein CASSLERGRLYF.

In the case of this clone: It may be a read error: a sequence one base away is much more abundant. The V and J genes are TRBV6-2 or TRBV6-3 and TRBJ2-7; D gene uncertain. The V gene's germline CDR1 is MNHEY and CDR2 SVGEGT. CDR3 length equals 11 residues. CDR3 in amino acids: CASSHSYEQYF. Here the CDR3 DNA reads TGTGCCAGCAGTCACTCCTACGAGCAGTACTTC.

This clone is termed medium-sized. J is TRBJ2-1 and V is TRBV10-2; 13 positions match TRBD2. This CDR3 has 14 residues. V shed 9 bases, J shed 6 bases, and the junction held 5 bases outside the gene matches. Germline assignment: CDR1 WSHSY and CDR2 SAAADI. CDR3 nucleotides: TGCGCCAGTGAACTAGCGGGAGGGTTCAATGAGCAGTTCTTC. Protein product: CASELAGGFNEQFF.

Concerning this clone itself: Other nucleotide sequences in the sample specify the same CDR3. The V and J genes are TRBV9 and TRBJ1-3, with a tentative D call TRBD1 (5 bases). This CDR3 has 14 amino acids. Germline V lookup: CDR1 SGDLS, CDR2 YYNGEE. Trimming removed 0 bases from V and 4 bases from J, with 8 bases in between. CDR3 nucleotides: TGTGCCAGCAGCGTAGGGGGGGTCGGAAACACCATATATTTT. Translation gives CASSVGGVGNTIYF.

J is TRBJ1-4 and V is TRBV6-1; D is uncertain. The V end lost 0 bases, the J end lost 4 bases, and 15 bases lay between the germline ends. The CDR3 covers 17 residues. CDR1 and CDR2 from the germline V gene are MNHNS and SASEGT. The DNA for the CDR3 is TGTGCCAGCAGTGAAGCGATTATTCCAGGTGGTAATGAAAAACTGTTTTTT. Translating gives CASSEAIIPGGNEKLFF.

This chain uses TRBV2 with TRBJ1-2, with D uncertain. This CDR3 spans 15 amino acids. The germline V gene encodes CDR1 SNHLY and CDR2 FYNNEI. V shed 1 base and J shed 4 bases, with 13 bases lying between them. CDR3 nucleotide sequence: TGTGCCAGCAGTGAAGAGGCGGTTACGGGCTATGGCTACACCTTC. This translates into CASSEEAVTGYGYTF.

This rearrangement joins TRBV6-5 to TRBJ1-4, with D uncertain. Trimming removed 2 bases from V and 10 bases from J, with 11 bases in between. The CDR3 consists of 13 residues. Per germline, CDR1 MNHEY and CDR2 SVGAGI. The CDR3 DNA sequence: TGTGCCAGCAGTTACCGGCAGCTAGGAAAACTGTTTTTT. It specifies CASSYRQLGKLFF.

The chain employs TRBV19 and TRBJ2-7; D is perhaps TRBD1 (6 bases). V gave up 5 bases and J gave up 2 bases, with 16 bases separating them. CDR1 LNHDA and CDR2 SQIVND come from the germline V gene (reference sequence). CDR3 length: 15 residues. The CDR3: CASSAGTTGAYEQYF. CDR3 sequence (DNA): TGTGCCAGTAGTGCAGGGACAACTGGGGCCTACGAGCAGTACTTC.

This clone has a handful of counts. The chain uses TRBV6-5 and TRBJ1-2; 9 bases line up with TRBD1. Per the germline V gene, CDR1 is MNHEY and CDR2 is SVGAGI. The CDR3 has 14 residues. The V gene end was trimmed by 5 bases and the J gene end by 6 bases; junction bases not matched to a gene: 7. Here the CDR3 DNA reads TGTGCCAGCAGTATCGGGACAGGGTTTAATGGCTACACCTTC. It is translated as CASSIGTGFNGYTF.

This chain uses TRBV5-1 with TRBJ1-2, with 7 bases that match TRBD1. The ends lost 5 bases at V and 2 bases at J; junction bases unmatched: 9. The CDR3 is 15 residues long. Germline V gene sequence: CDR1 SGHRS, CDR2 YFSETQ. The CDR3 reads CASSDRTGMNYGYTF. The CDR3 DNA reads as TGCGCCAGCAGTGATAGGACAGGCATGAACTATGGCTACACCTTC.

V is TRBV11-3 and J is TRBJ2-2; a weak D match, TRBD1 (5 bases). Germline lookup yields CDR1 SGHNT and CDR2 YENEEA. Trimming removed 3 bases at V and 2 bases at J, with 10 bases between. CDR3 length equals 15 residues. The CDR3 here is CASSLGQGNTGELFF. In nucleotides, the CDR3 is TGTGCCAGCAGCTTGGGCCAGGGAAACACCGGGGAGCTGTTTTTT.

The CDR3 DNA sequence: TGTGCCAGCAGTCTCCGACAGGGGAGGTACGAGCAGTACTTC. It yields the protein CASSLRQGRYEQYF. This chain uses TRBV28 with TRBJ2-7; 8 nucleotides line up with TRBD1. After removal of 5 bases from V and 4 bases from J, the junction contained 7 bases not matched to a gene. The CDR3 runs 14 residues. Germline CDR1 MDHEN, CDR2 SYDVKM.

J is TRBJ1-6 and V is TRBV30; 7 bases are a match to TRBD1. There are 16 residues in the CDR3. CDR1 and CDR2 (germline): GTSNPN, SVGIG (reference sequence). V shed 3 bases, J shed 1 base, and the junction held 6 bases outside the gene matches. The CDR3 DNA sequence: TGTGCCTGGAGCCTGGACAGGTCGTCCTATAATTCACCCCTCCACTTT. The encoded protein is CAWSLDRSSYNSPLHF.

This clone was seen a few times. CDR3 protein: CASSIESGRNQPQHF. The CDR3 region has the DNA TGTGCCAGTAGTATTGAGTCAGGCAGGAATCAGCCCCAGCATTTT. The gene calls are TRBV19 and TRBJ1-5; unclear D gene. Trimming pared 3 bases from V and 4 bases from J, leaving 13 bases between. The CDR3 spans 15 residues. Germline V gene lookup returns CDR1 LNHDA and CDR2 SQIVND (reference sequence).

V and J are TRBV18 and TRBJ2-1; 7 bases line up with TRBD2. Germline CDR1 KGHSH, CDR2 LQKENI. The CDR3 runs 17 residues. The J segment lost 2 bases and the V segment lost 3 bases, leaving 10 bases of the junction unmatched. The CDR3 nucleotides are TGTGCCAGCTCACCTAATCGCGGGAGCGGCACCTACAATGAGCAGTTCTTC. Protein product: CASSPNRGSGTYNEQFF.

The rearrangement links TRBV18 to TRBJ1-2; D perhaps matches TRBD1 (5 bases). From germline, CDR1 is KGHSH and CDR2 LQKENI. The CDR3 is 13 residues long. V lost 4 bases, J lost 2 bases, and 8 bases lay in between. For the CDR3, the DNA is TGTGCCAGCTCACGCCCAGGGAACTATGGCTACACCTTC. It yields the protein CASSRPGNYGYTF.